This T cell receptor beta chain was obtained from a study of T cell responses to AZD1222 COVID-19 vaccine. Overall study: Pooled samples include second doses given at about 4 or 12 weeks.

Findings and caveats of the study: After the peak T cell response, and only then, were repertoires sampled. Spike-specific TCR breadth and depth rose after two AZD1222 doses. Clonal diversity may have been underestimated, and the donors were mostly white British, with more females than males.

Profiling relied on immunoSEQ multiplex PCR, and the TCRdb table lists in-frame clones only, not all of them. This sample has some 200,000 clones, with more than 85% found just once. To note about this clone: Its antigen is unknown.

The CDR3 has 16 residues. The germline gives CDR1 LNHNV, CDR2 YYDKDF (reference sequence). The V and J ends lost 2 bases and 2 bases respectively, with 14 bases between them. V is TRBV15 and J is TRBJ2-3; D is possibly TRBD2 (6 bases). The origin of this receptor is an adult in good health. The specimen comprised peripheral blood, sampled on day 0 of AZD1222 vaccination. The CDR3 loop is CATSRPVAEDTDTQYF. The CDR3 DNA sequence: TGTGCCACCAGCAGACCCGTAGCGGAAGACACAGATACGCAGTATTTT. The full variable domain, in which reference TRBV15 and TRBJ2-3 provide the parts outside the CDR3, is DAMVIQNPRYQVTQFGKPVTLSCSQTLNHNVMYWYQQKSSQAPKLLFHYYDKDFNNEADTPDNFQSRRPNTSFCFLDIRSPGLGDTAMYLCATSRPVAEDTDTQYFGPGTRLTVL.